This T cell receptor beta chain originates from a study of cytotoxic CD8 clonotypes in ibrutinib-treated CLL. About the study: After median around 68 months, approximately 15 stayed in remission, approximately twelve progressed; responses roughly 25 partial, 2 complete.

Germline values: CDR1 MNHNS, CDR2 SASEGT. The CDR3 runs 15 residues. The ends lost 1 base at V and 7 bases at J; junction bases unmatched: 6. Data came from immunoSEQ multiplex PCR; TCRdb stores just in-frame clones and leaves some out. This table holds some 43,000 clones, around 73% found once. The TCR comes from a human donor with chronic lymphocytic leukemia. The sample here was PBMCs, taken after 12 months of ibrutinib treatment. The rearrangement uses TRBV6-1 and TRBJ2-1; TRBD2 aligns across 8 bases. The CDR3 is CASSEEGGGRNEQFF. Here the CDR3 DNA reads TGTGCCAGCAGTGAAGAAGGCGGGGGGAGGAATGAGCAGTTCTTC.